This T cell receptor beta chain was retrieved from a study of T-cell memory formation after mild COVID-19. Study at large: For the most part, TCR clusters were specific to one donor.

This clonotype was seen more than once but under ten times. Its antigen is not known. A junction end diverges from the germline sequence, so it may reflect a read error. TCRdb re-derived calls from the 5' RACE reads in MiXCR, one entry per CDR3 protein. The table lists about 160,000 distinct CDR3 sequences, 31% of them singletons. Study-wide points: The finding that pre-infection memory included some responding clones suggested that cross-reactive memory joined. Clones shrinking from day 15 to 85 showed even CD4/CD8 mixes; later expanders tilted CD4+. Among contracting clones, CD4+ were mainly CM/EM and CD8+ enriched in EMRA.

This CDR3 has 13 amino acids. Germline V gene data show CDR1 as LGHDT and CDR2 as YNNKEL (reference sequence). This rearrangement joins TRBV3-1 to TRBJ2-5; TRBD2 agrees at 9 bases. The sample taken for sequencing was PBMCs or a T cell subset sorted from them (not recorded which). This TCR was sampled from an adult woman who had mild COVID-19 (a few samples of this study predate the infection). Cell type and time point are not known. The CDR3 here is CASSQGGSGTSLF. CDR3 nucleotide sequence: TGTGCCAGCAGCCAAGGGGGGTCCGGGACTAGCCTGTTC.